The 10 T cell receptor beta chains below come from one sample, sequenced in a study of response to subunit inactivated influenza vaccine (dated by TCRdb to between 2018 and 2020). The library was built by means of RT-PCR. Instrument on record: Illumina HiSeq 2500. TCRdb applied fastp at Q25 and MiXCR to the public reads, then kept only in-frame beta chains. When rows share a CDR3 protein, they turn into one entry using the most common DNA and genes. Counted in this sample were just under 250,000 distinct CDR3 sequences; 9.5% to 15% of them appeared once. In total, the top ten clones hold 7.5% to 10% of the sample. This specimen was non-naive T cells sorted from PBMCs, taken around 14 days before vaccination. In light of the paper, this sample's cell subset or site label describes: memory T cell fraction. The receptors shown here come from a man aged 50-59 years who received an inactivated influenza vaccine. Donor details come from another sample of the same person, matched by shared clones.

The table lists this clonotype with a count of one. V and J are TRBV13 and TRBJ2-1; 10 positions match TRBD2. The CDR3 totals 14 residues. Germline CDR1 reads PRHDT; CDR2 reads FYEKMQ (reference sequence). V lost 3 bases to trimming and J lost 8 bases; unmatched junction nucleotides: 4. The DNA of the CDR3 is TGTGCCAGCAGCTTGGGACTAGCGAACTATGAGCAGTTCTTC. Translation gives CASSLGLANYEQFF.

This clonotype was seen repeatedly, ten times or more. This CDR3 reads CASSGSFIGKTGETQYF. The CDR3 DNA reads as TGTGCCAGCAGTGGGTCCTTCATTGGAAAGACTGGAGAGACCCAGTACTTC. The rearrangement links TRBV2 to TRBJ2-5; D is ambiguous. CDR3 length: 17 residues. Trimming cost V 4 bases and J 4 bases, with 22 bases left between them. Germline lookup yields CDR1 SNHLY and CDR2 FYNNEI.

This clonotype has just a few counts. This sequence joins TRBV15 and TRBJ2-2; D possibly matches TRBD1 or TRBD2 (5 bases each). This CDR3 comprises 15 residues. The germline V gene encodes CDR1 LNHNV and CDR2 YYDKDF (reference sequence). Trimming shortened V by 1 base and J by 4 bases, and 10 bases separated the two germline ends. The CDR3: CATSRGGFGTGELFF. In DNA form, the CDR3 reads TGTGCCACCAGCAGAGGGGGGTTTGGCACCGGGGAGCTGTTTTTT.

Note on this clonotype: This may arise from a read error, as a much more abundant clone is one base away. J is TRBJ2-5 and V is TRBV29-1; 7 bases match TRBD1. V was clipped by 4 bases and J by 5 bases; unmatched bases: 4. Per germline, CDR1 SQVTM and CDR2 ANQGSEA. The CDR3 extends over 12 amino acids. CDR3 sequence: CSVGDRDETQYF. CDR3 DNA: TGCAGCGTTGGAGACAGGGATGAGACCCAGTACTTC.

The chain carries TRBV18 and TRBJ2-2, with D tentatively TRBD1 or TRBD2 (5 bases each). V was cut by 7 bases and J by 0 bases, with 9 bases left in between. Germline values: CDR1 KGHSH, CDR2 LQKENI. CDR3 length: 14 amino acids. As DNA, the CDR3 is TGTGCCAGCTTAGGGACGGCGAACACCGGGGAGCTGTTTTTT. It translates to CASLGTANTGELFF. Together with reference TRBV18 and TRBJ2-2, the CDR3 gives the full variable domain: NAGVMQNPRHLVRRRGQEARLRCSPMKGHSHVYWYRQLPEEGLKFMVYLQKENIIDESGMPKERFSAEFPKEGPSILRIQQVVRGDSAAYFCASLGTANTGELFFGEGSRLTVL.

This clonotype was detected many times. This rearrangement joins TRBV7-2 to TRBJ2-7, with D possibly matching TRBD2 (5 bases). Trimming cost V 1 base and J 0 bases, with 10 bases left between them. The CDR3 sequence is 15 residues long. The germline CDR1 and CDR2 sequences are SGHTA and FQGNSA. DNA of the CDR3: TGTGCCAGCAGCTTAGAAGGCGGACTCTCCTACGAGCAGTACTTC. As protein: CASSLEGGLSYEQYF.

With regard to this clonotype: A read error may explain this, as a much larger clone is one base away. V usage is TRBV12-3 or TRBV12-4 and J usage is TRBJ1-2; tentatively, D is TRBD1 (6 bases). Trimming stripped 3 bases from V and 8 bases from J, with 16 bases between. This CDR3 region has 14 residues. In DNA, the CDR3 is TGTGCCAGCAGTTTTGGGGACATATGGGCCGGCTACACCTTC. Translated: CASSFGDIWAGYTF.

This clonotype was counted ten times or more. The CDR3 reads CSVEVSDRGTGELFF. The CDR3, as DNA: TGCAGCGTTGAAGTCTCCGACAGAGGAACCGGGGAGCTGTTTTTT. The rearrangement uses TRBV29-1 and TRBJ2-2; D perhaps matches TRBD1 (5 bases). V gave up 1 base and J gave up 5 bases, with 14 bases separating them. Germline CDR1 and CDR2: SQVTM and ANQGSEA. The CDR3 length is 15 residues.

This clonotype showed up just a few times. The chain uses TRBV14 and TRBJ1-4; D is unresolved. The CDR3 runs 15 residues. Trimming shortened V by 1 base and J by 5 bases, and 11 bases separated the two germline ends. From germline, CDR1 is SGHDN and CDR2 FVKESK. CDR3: CASSQVVGTNEKLFF. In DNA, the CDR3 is TGTGCCAGCAGCCAAGTGGTCGGTACGAATGAAAAACTGTTTTTT.

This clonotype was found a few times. The CDR3 coding sequence is TGCAGTGCTACTTTAAGCAGCGGGAGAACCTACGAGCAGTACTTC. Amino acid sequence: CSATLSSGRTYEQYF. The chain has TRBV20-1 and TRBJ2-7, with 8 bases aligning to TRBD2. Germline trimming cut 4 bases from V and 2 bases from J; bases unmatched to any gene: 10. The CDR3 sequence is 15 residues long. Germline CDR1 reads DFQATT; CDR2 reads SNEGSKA (reference sequence).